This TCR beta chain was retrieved from a study of T cell responses to AZD1222 COVID-19 vaccine. Findings and caveats of the study: There were repertoire samples only from the period after the peak T cell response.

Sequenced by immunoSEQ multiplex PCR; TCRdb stores in-frame clones only, minus some. The repertoire holds some 130,000 clones, with 87% as singletons. CDR1 is SGHRS and CDR2 is YFSETQ in the germline V gene. The CDR3 has 12 amino acids. V lost 4 bases to trimming and J lost 5 bases; unmatched junction nucleotides: 2. On this clone: The antigen is undetermined.

The TCR comes from an adult in good health. Material: peripheral blood, obtained on day 0 of AZD1222 vaccination. The chain employs TRBV5-1 and TRBJ2-7; TRBD1 aligns across 8 bases. The CDR3 nucleotides are TGCGCCAGCAGCCCGGACAGGGACGAGCAGTACTTC. Its protein product is CASSPDRDEQYF. Using reference TRBV5-1 and TRBJ2-7 for the parts outside the CDR3, the full variable domain is KAGVTQTPRYLIKTRGQQVTLSCSPISGHRSVSWYQQTPGQGLQFLFEYFSETQRNKGNFPGRFSGRQFSNSRSEMNVSTLELGDSALYLCASSPDRDEQYFGPGTRLTVT.